These 16 T cell receptor beta chains originate from one sample sequenced in a study of brain T cells in children with intractable seizures. The method was immunoSEQ multiplex PCR; TCRdb's version includes in-frame clones alone and lacks a portion of them. The repertoire holds about 340,000 clones, with about 93% as singletons. Time point described: blood from clinic visit 5 months post-surgery; TSC patient then seizure free. Source: peripheral blood, taken more than 4 months after surgery. The receptors stem from a boy under two years old with tuberous sclerosis and intractable seizures.

The rearrangement joins TRBV5-1 to TRBJ1-1; TRBD1 might be the D (6 bases). Germline V gene lookup returns CDR1 SGHRS and CDR2 YFSETQ. There are 15 residues in the CDR3. Trimming took off 4 bases at V and 4 bases at J, with 17 bases between the two ends. In DNA, the CDR3 is TGCGCCAGCAGCGTATCTCAGGAAGGGGGCACTGAAGCTTTCTTT. Residues: CASSVSQEGGTEAFF.

This chain uses TRBV6-2 or TRBV6-3 with TRBJ1-5; 7 bases are shared with TRBD1. The V and J ends lost 5 bases and 6 bases, in that order; junction bases with no gene match: 13. CDR1 is MNHEY and CDR2 is SVGEGT in the germline V gene. This CDR3 spans 16 amino acids. CDR3 sequence reads: CASSPPGQSRGQPQHF. Here the CDR3 DNA reads TGTGCCAGCAGTCCCCCGGGACAGTCGAGAGGTCAGCCCCAGCATTTT.

The V and J genes are TRBV28 and TRBJ1-1; D is unclear. Germline lookup yields CDR1 MDHEN and CDR2 SYDVKM. The CDR3 runs to 13 residues. V was cut by 3 bases and J by 5 bases, with 10 bases left in between. The CDR3 DNA reads as TGTGCCAGCAGTTTTAGGGTCGGGACTGAAGCTTTCTTT. This codes for CASSFRVGTEAFF.

This sequence joins TRBV7-8 and TRBJ2-7; 12 bases match TRBD2. The CDR3 extends over 15 amino acids. V gave up 1 base and J gave up 2 bases; unmatched junction bases: 0. Germline CDR1 and CDR2: SGHVS and FQNEAQ. The DNA of the CDR3 is TGTGCCAGCAGCTTAGGGACTAGCGGGACCTACGAGCAGTACTTC. It translates to CASSLGTSGTYEQYF.

J is TRBJ1-2 and V is TRBV6-5; D possibly corresponds to TRBD1 (6 bases). The CDR3 is 11 amino acids. CDR1 and CDR2 from the germline V gene are MNHEY and SVGAGI. CDR3 protein: CSTRQAGGYTF. In nucleotides, the CDR3 is TGTTCCACCCGACAGGCGGGCGGCTACACCTTC.

In this sample, this clone turned up once. The CDR3: CASHDISGNTIYF. CDR3 sequence (DNA): TGTGCCAGCCATGACATCTCTGGAAACACCATATATTTT. The chain recombines TRBV12-3 or TRBV12-4 with TRBJ1-3; D is uncertain. The CDR3 sequence is 13 residues long. V lost 8 bases to trimming and J lost 0 bases, with 8 bases between them.

The gene calls are TRBV9 and TRBJ2-7, with D possibly being TRBD1 (5 bases). The CDR3 runs 16 residues. Trimming cost V 0 bases and J 5 bases, with 18 bases left between them. The germline gives CDR1 SGDLS, CDR2 YYNGEE. The CDR3: CASSVAQGQGKNEQYF. The DNA for the CDR3 is TGTGCCAGCAGCGTAGCTCAGGGCCAGGGTAAGAACGAGCAGTACTTC.

The chain is built from TRBV5-4 and TRBJ2-1; a possible D gene is TRBD2 (6 bases). V was cut by 1 base and J by 7 bases, with 12 bases left in between. CDR1 and CDR2 (germline): SGHNT, YYREEE (reference sequence). The CDR3 runs to 14 residues. The CDR3 reads CASSLKGRSNEQFF. In nucleotides, the CDR3 is TGTGCCAGCAGCTTGAAGGGGAGGAGTAATGAGCAGTTCTTC. The variable domain in full, with the rest retrieved from reference TRBV5-4 and TRBJ2-1, is ETGVTQSPTHLIKTRGQQVTLRCSSQSGHNTVSWYQQALGQGPQFIFQYYREEENGRGNFPPRFSGLQFPNYSSELNVNALELDDSALYLCASSLKGRSNEQFFGPGTRLTVL.

The chain joins TRBV19 to TRBJ1-1; D ambiguous. Germline V gene data show CDR1 as LNHDA and CDR2 as SQIVND (reference sequence). Trimming removed 3 bases at V and 6 bases at J, with 11 bases between. The CDR3 extends over 13 amino acids. CDR3 residues: CASSIYGSPEAFF. CDR3 nucleotide sequence: TGTGCCAGTAGTATTTACGGGAGTCCTGAAGCTTTCTTT.

The V gene is TRBV7-9, the J gene TRBJ2-3; TRBD2 matches 7 bases. Germline-derived CDR1 and CDR2 are SEHNR and FQNEAQ (reference sequence). This CDR3 has 15 amino acids. The trim removed 5 bases at V and 2 bases at J, leaving 7 bases unmatched. The DNA of the CDR3 is TGTGCCAGCAGCCTCAGACTAGCCTCCACAGATACGCAGTATTTT. It translates to CASSLRLASTDTQYF.

This chain connects TRBV5-1 to TRBJ1-2, with a tentative D call TRBD1 (5 bases). Per germline, CDR1 SGHRS and CDR2 YFSETQ. The V gene lost 2 bases and the J gene lost 0 bases, with 14 bases spanning the gap. This CDR3 comprises 16 residues. The CDR3 DNA follows: TGCGCCAGCAGCTTACGCACAGGCCGATCTAACTATGGCTACACCTTC. Translating gives CASSLRTGRSNYGYTF.

The CDR3 protein is CASSQGGTYEQYF. The CDR3 DNA follows: TGTGCCAGCTCACAAGGGGGGACCTACGAGCAGTACTTC. This rearrangement joins TRBV18 to TRBJ2-7; possibly TRBD1 or TRBD2 for D (6 bases each). Trimming cost V 4 bases and J 2 bases, with 9 bases left between them. The length of the CDR3 is 13 residues. Germline values: CDR1 KGHSH, CDR2 LQKENI.

This clone was picked up a small number of times. The rearrangement links TRBV7-9 to TRBJ1-1, with D unclear. From germline, CDR1 is SEHNR and CDR2 FQNEAQ (reference sequence). The CDR3 loop spans 17 amino acids. V was cut by 2 bases and J by 7 bases, with 23 bases left in between. The CDR3 coding sequence is TGTGCCAGCAGCTTATCGGATGCTGGACGACCTAGGTTTGAAGCTTTCTTT. This gives the protein CASSLSDAGRPRFEAFF. Full variable domain (remainder filled in from reference TRBV7-9 and TRBJ1-1): DTGVSQNPRHKITKRGQNVTFRCDPISEHNRLYWYRQTLGQGPEFLTYFQNEAQLEKSRLLSDRFSAERPKGSFSTLEIQRTEQGDSAMYLCASSLSDAGRPRFEAFFGQGTRLTVV.

V and J are TRBV12-3 or TRBV12-4 and TRBJ2-7, with D perhaps TRBD1 (6 bases). V was pared by 9 bases and J by 2 bases, with 11 bases between. The CDR3 contains 12 residues. This CDR3 reads CASQGQTYEQYF. CDR3 coding DNA: TGTGCCAGTCAAGGACAGACCTACGAGCAGTACTTC.

The CDR3 sequence is CATSDSGEGRFHQGYTF. The CDR3 DNA reads as TGTGCCACCAGTGATTCGGGAGAGGGGCGCTTTCATCAAGGCTACACCTTC. The rearrangement uses TRBV24-1 and TRBJ1-2; D may be TRBD1 (5 bases). V lost 2 bases, J lost 8 bases, and 23 bases lay in between. The germline V gene encodes CDR1 KGHDR and CDR2 SFDVKD. The CDR3 is 17 residues long.

This clone was observed a handful of times. The genes are TRBV6-5 and TRBJ1-2, with a possible D match to TRBD1 (5 bases). Germline CDR1 and CDR2: MNHEY and SVGAGI. The CDR3 is 14 amino acids. The V and J ends lost 2 bases and 3 bases respectively, with 10 bases between them. The CDR3 DNA is TGTGCCAGCAGTTACGGGACGGGACACTATGGCTACACCTTC. This gives the protein CASSYGTGHYGYTF.